The clone carrying this T cell receptor beta chain was seen a few times. The antigen remains undetermined. This specimen comes from a study of beta chain features in type 1 diabetes. Study-wide points: Among patients with Type 1 diabetes, TCRB CDR3s were moderately but significantly shorter in every one of the four CD4+ subsets. Researchers reported that naive, central memory and Treg TCRB repertoires appeared more similar in patients than in healthy donors. Fewer junction insertions and more nucleotide deletions appeared in type 1 diabetes patients.

The entirety of the isolated RNA underwent reverse transcription, so expressed TCRB transcripts were sequenced. About 3.5 million reads, on average, came from each naive, central memory and regulatory T cell sample. Profiling relied on immunoSEQ multiplex PCR, and the TCRdb table lists in-frame clones only, not all of them. The sample records roughly 150,000 clones, roughly 10% being singletons. The V gene end was trimmed by 6 bases and the J gene end by 6 bases; junction bases not matched to a gene: 9. The CDR3 sequence is 15 residues long. CDR1 is SGHTA, CDR2 FQGNSA, per germline. The sample taken for sequencing was central memory CD4+ T cells from blood. The receptor was isolated from a man in his late teens or twenties in good health. The chain is built from TRBV7-2 and TRBJ2-1; 9 bases line up with TRBD2. For the CDR3, the DNA is TGTGCCAGCAGTCTCTCAGGACTAGCGAGCAATGAGCAGTTCTTC. Translation gives CASSLSGLASNEQFF. The complete variable domain, with remaining parts taken from reference TRBV7-2 and TRBJ2-1, reads GAGVSQSPSNKVTEKGKDVELRCDPISGHTALYWYRQSLGQGLEFLIYFQGNSAPDKSGLPSDRFSAERTGGSVSTLTIQRTQQEDSAVYLCASSLSGLASNEQFFGPGTRLTVL.